A selection of T cell receptor beta chains follows, all from one sample in a study of shared clonotypes between healthy human individuals. Clones were sequenced by immunoSEQ multiplex PCR, and TCRdb holds only the in-frame ones, with some missing. Among some 2.4 million clones listed, over 85% were seen once. Sequenced material: naive CD4+ T cells from PBMCs. The receptors were gathered from a young man in good health. Some clones in this sample may be carry-over from other donors' samples. The CDR3 runs from the conserved cysteine through the conserved F or W. D genes are given only for firm matches. Some rows mark clone size as missing; the rest say once, few, many or name a class of expanded clone.

CDR3nt	CDR3aa	d_gene	j_gene	abundance	v_gene
TGCGCCAGCAGCTTGGGAGGGATACAAGAGACCCAGTACTTC	CASSLGGIQETQYF	-	TRBJ2-5	-	TRBV5-1
TGTGCCAGCAGCCGACAGGGTGGAAACACCATATATTTT	CASSRQGGNTIYF	TRBD1	TRBJ1-3	once	TRBV7-9
TGCGCCAGCGAGGGACAGTCGACCGGGGAGCTGTTTTTT	CASEGQSTGELFF	TRBD1	TRBJ2-2	-	TRBV5-1
TGTGCCAGCAGTTACTCGAATCCGGGGTTGAACACTGAAGCTTTCTTT	CASSYSNPGLNTEAFF	-	TRBJ1-1	-	TRBV6-6
TGTGCCAGCAGCCCGACGGGCTTCGAGCAGTACTTC	CASSPTGFEQYF	-	TRBJ2-7	once	TRBV7-9
TGTGCCAGCAGGATACGAGAGGGGCACGAGCAGTACTTC	CASRIREGHEQYF	-	TRBJ2-7	-	TRBV28
TGCGCCAGCAGCTTTCATAGCGGGAAGCCCCATGGAGAGACCCAGTACTTC	CASSFHSGKPHGETQYF	TRBD2	TRBJ2-5	-	TRBV5-1
TGCGCCAGCAGCTTGGAGGGACAGGGGCGACAGCCCCAGCATTTT	CASSLEGQGRQPQHF	TRBD1	TRBJ1-5	-	TRBV5-1
TGTGCCAGCAGTTTCAGACAGGGAGTCCACAATGAGCAGTTCTTC	CASSFRQGVHNEQFF	TRBD1	TRBJ2-1	once	TRBV7-9
TGTGCCAGCAGCTTAGCGCGGGGGCAAATAGAGACCCAGTACTTC	CASSLARGQIETQYF	-	TRBJ2-5	-	TRBV7-2
TGTGCCAGCAGCAGTACCGGGACTAGCGGAGATACGCAGTATTTT	CASSSTGTSGDTQYF	TRBD2	TRBJ2-3	-	TRBV6-5
TGTGCCAGCAGCTTGTTGACTAGCGGCACAGATACGCAGTATTTT	CASSLLTSGTDTQYF	TRBD2	TRBJ2-3	-	TRBV7-2
TGTGCCACCCGGGCCCCCGCCACAGATACGCAGTATTTT	CATRAPATDTQYF	-	TRBJ2-3	once	TRBV6-6
TGTGCCAGCAGTTCCCAGGGGGGCGGTAGCACAGATACGCAGTATTTT	CASSSQGGGSTDTQYF	-	TRBJ2-3	-	TRBV7-2
TGTGCCTGGAGCGGGACAGGGGTAGACCATTACAATGAGCAGTTCTTC	CAWSGTGVDHYNEQFF	TRBD1	TRBJ2-1	-	TRBV30
TGTGCCAGCAGTGACAGGGTCTCAACTGAAGCTTTCTTT	CASSDRVSTEAFF	-	TRBJ1-1	few	TRBV25-1
TGTGCCAGCAGCTTGAGCCACTGGGGAAGCTCCTACGAGCAGTACTTC	CASSLSHWGSSYEQYF	-	TRBJ2-7	-	TRBV7-2
TGTGCCAGCAGCCTCCCGCCGGGGGCGGCGGGGGCCAACGTCCTGACTTTC	CASSLPPGAAGANVLTF	-	TRBJ2-6	once	TRBV28
TGTGCCAGCAGCAAGCTTACAGGGGTTCAGCCCCAGCATTTT	CASSKLTGVQPQHF	-	TRBJ1-5	once	TRBV21-1
TGCAGCGGGGGTTCCACTGAAGCTTTCTTT	CSGGSTEAFF	-	TRBJ1-1	few	TRBV29-1
TGTGCCAGCCGGACTAGCGGGAGTGATGAGCAGTTCTTC	CASRTSGSDEQFF	TRBD2	TRBJ2-1	-	TRBV14
TGCGCCAGCACCCCCGGGCAAGCCATTTCCTACGAGCAGTACTTC	CASTPGQAISYEQYF	-	TRBJ2-7	-	TRBV5-1
TGTGCCAGTAGTGAGGCGGGAGGATCGAACACCGGGGAGCTGTTTTTT	CASSEAGGSNTGELFF	TRBD2	TRBJ2-2	-	TRBV19
TGTGCCTCTCGGGATGGGGTCTCTGGCTCTGGGGCCAACGTCCTGACTTTC	CASRDGVSGSGANVLTF	-	TRBJ2-6	-	TRBV27
TGTGCCAGCAGCTTCTCACCGGGCGGGTCCCAGTACTTC	CASSFSPGGSQYF	-	TRBJ2-5	-	TRBV7-9
TGCGCCAGCGCCCGCATGAGAGATGGCTACACCTTC	CASARMRDGYTF	-	TRBJ1-2	-	TRBV23-1
TGTGCCAGCCTGAGATCCAGGGCGGATTTTGGAAAACTGTTTTTT	CASLRSRADFGKLFF	-	TRBJ1-4	-	TRBV6-1
TGTGCCAGCAGTGATCCGGCAGGGGGCGCGGGAGATACGCAGTATTTT	CASSDPAGGAGDTQYF	TRBD1	TRBJ2-3	-	TRBV2
TGTGCCAGCAGCCTATTAACCGGCGAGCAGTACTTC	CASSLLTGEQYF	-	TRBJ2-7	once	TRBV4-2
TGCGCCAGCAGCTTGTATCCCCCGGGCCGGGCTAACTATGGCTACACCTTC	CASSLYPPGRANYGYTF	-	TRBJ1-2	-	TRBV5-1
TGTGCCAGCAGCGTGGGGACGGCCTATGGCTACACCTTC	CASSVGTAYGYTF	-	TRBJ1-2	-	TRBV7-2
TGTGCCAGCAGTCACCGAGAGGGCACCTTCACAGATACGCAGTATTTT	CASSHREGTFTDTQYF	-	TRBJ2-3	-	TRBV28
TGTGCCAGCAGTACCCGAGGGAACACTGAAGCTTTCTTT	CASSTRGNTEAFF	-	TRBJ1-1	once	TRBV6-5
TGTGCCAGCAGCTTAATCAGGGGGCCTCGTGGGTATGGCTACACCTTC	CASSLIRGPRGYGYTF	TRBD1	TRBJ1-2	-	TRBV11-2
TGTGCCAGCAGTACGGGCTCACCCCATGGCTACACCTTC	CASSTGSPHGYTF	-	TRBJ1-2	-	TRBV28
TGCAGCGTTGGACAGAATTCCTATGGCTACACCTTC	CSVGQNSYGYTF	-	TRBJ1-2	-	TRBV29-1
TGTGCCAGTCAAGTGACGGGGGGCGCGGAGACCCAGTACTTC	CASQVTGGAETQYF	-	TRBJ2-5	-	TRBV28
TGTGCCAGTAGTATATTTCGGCCAGGGGCTGAGTTTAGGGATCAGCCCCAGCATTTT	CASSIFRPGAEFRDQPQHF	-	TRBJ1-5	-	TRBV19
TGCGCCAGCAGCTTGGATCCCACCGGGGAGCTGTTTTTT	CASSLDPTGELFF	-	TRBJ2-2	-	TRBV5-1
TGTGCCTGGAGTCTAAAGGAGGCCAGGGGAAAGGTCGGGGAGCTGTTTTTT	CAWSLKEARGKVGELFF	-	TRBJ2-2	-	TRBV30
TGCAGTGTAAAGATGAACACTGAAGCTTTCTTT	CSVKMNTEAFF	-	TRBJ1-1	few	TRBV29-1